This T cell receptor beta chain was recorded in a study of blood T cells in healthy people across ages. Sample-barcoded 5' priming and a J-beta primer mix drove a second PCR of roughly 6 to 12 cycles. TCRdb passed the 5' RACE reads through MiXCR, listing each CDR3 protein once. The sample yields roughly 1.5 million distinct CDR3 sequences, 40% to 45% seen once. Trimming took 0 bases from V and 3 from J, leaving 9 bases between them. This CDR3 has 16 amino acids. CDR1 MNHNY and CDR2 SVGAGI come from the germline V gene (reference sequence). Input material: blood. The chain carries TRBV6-6 and TRBJ2-6; D may be TRBD2 (5 bases). The receptor comes from a woman aged 18-29 years in good health. In DNA, the CDR3 is TGTGCCAGCAGTTACTCGGCGGGTGTTGGGGCCAACGTCCTGACTTTC. Translation gives CASSYSAGVGANVLTF.